The rows below give T cell receptor beta chains drawn from one sample of a study of Ad26.COV2.S vaccination and SARS-CoV-2 variants. TCRdb's copy holds only in-frame clones and misses some; the assay was immunoSEQ multiplex PCR. Here the sample spans under 550,000 clones, 90% being singletons. The source material was peripheral blood, sampled in a trial of Ad26.COV2.S vaccine versus placebo. These TCRs come from a person aged 18-65 years who received the Ad26.COV2.S COVID-19 vaccine or a placebo. The CDR3 runs from the conserved cysteine through the conserved F or W. D genes are given only for firm matches. Size values are once, few and many counts, or a class for expanded clones, and some rows have none.

j_call: TRBJ1-5
v_call: TRBV19
d_call: TRBD1
clone_size: .
cdr3_aa: CASRPNDRGYSNQPQHF
cdr3_nt: TGTGCCAGTAGACCGAACGACAGGGGTTATAGCAATCAGCCCCAGCATTTT

j_call: TRBJ1-2
v_call: TRBV25-1
d_call: .
clone_size: .
cdr3_aa: CASLGEGYGYTF
cdr3_nt: TGTGCCAGCCTTGGGGAAGGCTATGGCTACACCTTC

j_call: TRBJ2-7
v_call: TRBV28
d_call: .
clone_size: .
cdr3_aa: CASSFVDEQYF
cdr3_nt: TGTGCCAGCAGTTTTGTCGACGAGCAGTACTTC

j_call: TRBJ2-7
v_call: TRBV3-1/TRBV3-2
d_call: TRBD1
clone_size: .
cdr3_aa: CASSPRPDRAHEQYF
cdr3_nt: TGTGCCAGCAGCCCCCGCCCCGACAGGGCCCACGAGCAGTACTTC

j_call: TRBJ2-1
v_call: TRBV7-8
d_call: .
clone_size: .
cdr3_aa: CASSLGGSVRHNEQFF
cdr3_nt: TGTGCCAGCAGCTTAGGAGGTTCGGTTAGGCATAATGAGCAGTTCTTC

j_call: TRBJ1-5
v_call: TRBV18
d_call: .
clone_size: .
cdr3_aa: CASSPELHSSNQPQHF
cdr3_nt: TGTGCCAGCTCACCAGAATTGCACAGTAGCAATCAGCCCCAGCATTTT

j_call: TRBJ2-3
v_call: TRBV5-1
d_call: .
clone_size: .
cdr3_aa: CASSLGRDSLTDTQYF
cdr3_nt: TGCGCCAGCAGCTTGGGGCGGGATTCGCTCACAGATACGCAGTATTTT

j_call: TRBJ1-1
v_call: TRBV5-1
d_call: .
clone_size: .
cdr3_aa: CASSLAGPGEAFF
cdr3_nt: TGCGCCAGCAGCTTGGCGGGACCCGGAGAAGCTTTCTTT

j_call: TRBJ1-3
v_call: TRBV27
d_call: .
clone_size: .
cdr3_aa: CASSFGADIYF
cdr3_nt: TGTGCCAGCAGTTTCGGTGCGGACATTTATTTT

j_call: TRBJ2-1
v_call: TRBV18
d_call: .
clone_size: .
cdr3_aa: CASSPLEGGYNEQFF
cdr3_nt: TGTGCCAGCTCACCACTGGAGGGAGGTTACAATGAGCAGTTCTTC

j_call: TRBJ1-1
v_call: TRBV18
d_call: .
clone_size: .
cdr3_aa: CASSPRSDNTEAFF
cdr3_nt: TGTGCCAGCTCACCACGATCGGATAACACTGAAGCTTTCTTT

j_call: TRBJ1-1
v_call: TRBV29-1
d_call: .
clone_size: .
cdr3_aa: CSVDEKNTEAFF
cdr3_nt: TGCAGCGTTGACGAGAAGAACACTGAAGCTTTCTTT

j_call: TRBJ2-1
v_call: TRBV2
d_call: .
clone_size: .
cdr3_aa: CASRKGLTHNEQFF
cdr3_nt: TGTGCCAGCAGGAAAGGACTAACACACAATGAGCAGTTCTTC

j_call: TRBJ1-2
v_call: TRBV18
d_call: .
clone_size: .
cdr3_aa: CASSPFDEYGYTF
cdr3_nt: TGTGCCAGCTCACCATTCGACGAGTATGGCTACACCTTC

j_call: TRBJ2-3
v_call: TRBV10-3
d_call: .
clone_size: .
cdr3_aa: CAISSLGGPSTDTQYF
cdr3_nt: TGTGCCATCAGTTCTCTAGGGGGGCCAAGCACAGATACGCAGTATTTT

j_call: TRBJ1-4
v_call: TRBV3-1/TRBV3-2
d_call: .
clone_size: once
cdr3_aa: CASSPPGTPYEKLFF
cdr3_nt: TGTGCCAGCAGCCCTCCAGGGACACCTTATGAAAAACTGTTTTTT

j_call: TRBJ2-1
v_call: TRBV5-1
d_call: .
clone_size: .
cdr3_aa: CASSLALEQFF
cdr3_nt: TGCGCCAGCAGCTTGGCCCTTGAGCAGTTCTTC

j_call: TRBJ2-3
v_call: TRBV7-2
d_call: .
clone_size: .
cdr3_aa: CASSLGGDYDTQYF
cdr3_nt: TGTGCCAGCAGCTTAGGAGGTGATTATGATACGCAGTATTTT

j_call: TRBJ2-6
v_call: TRBV2
d_call: .
clone_size: .
cdr3_aa: CARYSGANVLTF
cdr3_nt: TGTGCCCGCTATTCTGGGGCCAACGTCCTGACTTTC

j_call: TRBJ2-7
v_call: TRBV11-2
d_call: .
clone_size: .
cdr3_aa: CASSPRTGSRNEQYF
cdr3_nt: TGTGCTAGCAGCCCCCGCACGGGATCTAGGAACGAGCAGTACTTC

j_call: TRBJ1-1
v_call: TRBV4-1
d_call: .
clone_size: .
cdr3_aa: CASSHREVTEAFF
cdr3_nt: TGCGCCAGCAGCCATCGCGAGGTCACTGAAGCTTTCTTT

j_call: TRBJ1-4
v_call: TRBV5-1
d_call: TRBD1
clone_size: .
cdr3_aa: CASSLAGTVNEKLFF
cdr3_nt: TGCGCCAGCAGCCTCGCCGGGACAGTCAATGAAAAACTGTTTTTT

j_call: TRBJ1-4
v_call: TRBV7-6
d_call: TRBD1
clone_size: .
cdr3_aa: CASSLFPRNAGQGLEKLFF
cdr3_nt: TGTGCCAGCAGCTTATTTCCCCGTAATGCGGGACAGGGTTTAGAAAAACTGTTTTTT

j_call: TRBJ1-2
v_call: TRBV28
d_call: TRBD1
clone_size: .
cdr3_aa: CASSSGQGDGYTF
cdr3_nt: TGTGCCAGCAGTTCGGGACAGGGGGATGGCTACACCTTC

j_call: TRBJ2-3
v_call: TRBV4-3
d_call: TRBD2
clone_size: .
cdr3_aa: CASSPSGAGGEMKQYF
cdr3_nt: TGCGCCAGCAGCCCTTCAGGGGCGGGAGGGGAAATGAAGCAGTATTTT

j_call: TRBJ2-7
v_call: TRBV12-5
d_call: TRBD1
clone_size: .
cdr3_aa: CASGGDRGASYEQYF
cdr3_nt: TGTGCTAGTGGTGGGGACAGGGGGGCCTCCTACGAGCAGTACTTC

j_call: TRBJ2-1
v_call: TRBV7-8
d_call: .
clone_size: .
cdr3_aa: CASSLVISTTYNEQFF
cdr3_nt: TGTGCCAGCAGCTTAGTTATCAGTACAACTTACAATGAGCAGTTCTTC

j_call: TRBJ2-5
v_call: TRBV30
d_call: .
clone_size: once
cdr3_aa: CAWSVVPGHETQYF
cdr3_nt: TGTGCCTGGAGTGTAGTTCCCGGCCATGAGACCCAGTACTTC

j_call: TRBJ1-2
v_call: TRBV19
d_call: .
clone_size: once
cdr3_aa: CASSVWDGYTF
cdr3_nt: TGTGCCAGTAGTGTTTGGGATGGCTACACCTTC

j_call: TRBJ1-6
v_call: TRBV9
d_call: .
clone_size: .
cdr3_aa: CASSRRGNNSPLHF
cdr3_nt: TGTGCCAGCAGTCGGAGGGGAAATAATTCACCCCTCCACTTT

j_call: TRBJ2-7
v_call: TRBV4-3
d_call: .
clone_size: once
cdr3_aa: CASSPGALPYEQYF
cdr3_nt: TGCGCCAGCAGCCCGGGGGCCTTACCGTACGAGCAGTACTTC

j_call: TRBJ1-4
v_call: TRBV6-5
d_call: TRBD1
clone_size: .
cdr3_aa: CASRNTGQGWEKLFF
cdr3_nt: TGTGCCAGCAGGAACACTGGACAGGGTTGGGAAAAACTGTTTTTT

j_call: TRBJ2-7
v_call: TRBV9
d_call: .
clone_size: .
cdr3_aa: CASSVAEGGYEQYF
cdr3_nt: TGTGCCAGCAGCGTAGCTGAGGGGGGCTACGAGCAGTACTTC

j_call: TRBJ2-2
v_call: TRBV18
d_call: TRBD2
clone_size: .
cdr3_aa: CASSPPSSGKSGELFF
cdr3_nt: TGTGCCAGCTCACCCCCGTCTAGCGGGAAATCCGGGGAGCTGTTTTTT

j_call: TRBJ2-3
v_call: TRBV7-8
d_call: .
clone_size: .
cdr3_aa: CASSLMVGEDTQYF
cdr3_nt: TGTGCCAGCAGCTTAATGGTTGGTGAGGATACGCAGTATTTT

j_call: TRBJ1-5
v_call: TRBV18
d_call: .
clone_size: once
cdr3_aa: CASSQVGSSGNQPQHF
cdr3_nt: TGTGCCAGCTCCCAGGTTGGGTCGAGCGGCAATCAGCCCCAGCATTTT

j_call: TRBJ2-1
v_call: TRBV27
d_call: TRBD2
clone_size: .
cdr3_aa: CASSPTGLAEPTGYEQFF
cdr3_nt: TGTGCCAGCAGTCCAACCGGACTAGCGGAACCCACGGGCTATGAGCAGTTCTTC